The rows below give T cell receptor beta chains drawn from one sample of a study of OX40 agonist ivuxolimab in advanced cancers. Some clones are missing from TCRdb's copy, which holds only in-frame ones; the method was immunoSEQ multiplex PCR. The sample consists of about 79,000 clones, roughly 94% of them appearing once. The sample here was CD4+ or CD8+ T cells sorted from blood, taken in a trial of the OX40 agonist ivuxolimab. These receptors were collected from an adult with an advanced solid tumor such as melanoma, head and neck, liver or kidney cancer. The conserved cysteine and the conserved F or W are not part of the CDR3 here.

V gene: TRBV2
J gene: TRBJ2-7
CDR3 protein: ASSNGDSSYEQY

V gene: TRBV25-1
J gene: TRBJ1-2
CDR3 protein: ASSDLGQGDGYT

V gene: TRBV2
J gene: TRBJ1-5
CDR3 protein: ASRETYSNQPQH

V gene: TRBV11-2
J gene: TRBJ1-1
CDR3 protein: ASSQMEGWAEAF

V gene: TRBV19
J gene: TRBJ1-1
CDR3 protein: ASSLNGATGAGNTEAF

V gene: TRBV2
J gene: TRBJ2-7
CDR3 protein: ASSEGQGAYGQY

V gene: TRBV7-8
J gene: TRBJ2-7
CDR3 protein: ASGGLLTYEQY

V gene: TRBV7-8
J gene: TRBJ2-5
CDR3 protein: ASSLGRDSQETQY

V gene: TRBV19
J gene: TRBJ2-2
CDR3 protein: ASSQGAGELF

V gene: TRBV4-2
J gene: TRBJ1-6
CDR3 protein: ASSQDEGVSPLH

V gene: TRBV19
J gene: TRBJ1-5
CDR3 protein: ASNTGLRPQH

V gene: TRBV29-1
J gene: TRBJ1-4
CDR3 protein: SVLTNEKLF

V gene: TRBV12-5
J gene: TRBJ1-5
CDR3 protein: ASGLDRGYSNQPQH

V gene: TRBV7-9
J gene: TRBJ1-3
CDR3 protein: ASSSGTNSGNTIY